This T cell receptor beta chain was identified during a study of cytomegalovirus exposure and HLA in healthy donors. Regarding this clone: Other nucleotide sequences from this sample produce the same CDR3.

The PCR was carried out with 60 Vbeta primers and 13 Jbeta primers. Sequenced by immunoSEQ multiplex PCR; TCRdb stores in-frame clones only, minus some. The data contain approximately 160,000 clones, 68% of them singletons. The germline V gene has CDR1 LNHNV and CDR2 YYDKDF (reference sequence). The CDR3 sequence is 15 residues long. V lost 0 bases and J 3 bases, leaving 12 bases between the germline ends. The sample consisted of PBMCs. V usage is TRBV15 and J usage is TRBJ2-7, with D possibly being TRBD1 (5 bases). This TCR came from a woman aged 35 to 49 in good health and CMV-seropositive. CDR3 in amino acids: CATSREQEGFYEQYF. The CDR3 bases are TGTGCCACCAGCAGAGAACAGGAAGGGTTCTACGAGCAGTACTTC. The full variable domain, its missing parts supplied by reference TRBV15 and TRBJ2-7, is DAMVIQNPRYQVTQFGKPVTLSCSQTLNHNVMYWYQQKSSQAPKLLFHYYDKDFNNEADTPDNFQSRRPNTSFCFLDIRSPGLGDTAMYLCATSREQEGFYEQYFGPGTRLTVT.